The sequence of this TCR beta chain was determined in a study of blood T cell repertoires in COVID-19. On the study more broadly: Collection of acute and convalescent COVID-19 samples took place in the United States, Italy and Spain. PBMCs, B-cell-depleted T cells, or T cells provided the cDNA or gDNA that made up the material.

The CDR3 consists of 15 residues. Unmatched junction bases numbered 22, after V lost 8 bases and J lost 16 bases. Germline CDR1 and CDR2: MNHEY and SVGAGI. In the original processing: From reference gene primer amplification, estimates of nucleated cell counts were derived. Assay used: immunoSEQ multiplex PCR; TCRdb lists only in-frame clones, some missing. Clonal size and the V and J genes are those of that table, whereas D and trimming came from the DNA. There are roughly 74,000 clones in the sample; about 83% occur only once, and less than 45% lies in the top ten. The TCR comes from an older man with acute or convalescent COVID-19. The V call is TRBV6-5, the J call TRBJ1-4; 7 bases line up with TRBD1. Sequenced material: peripheral blood. CDR3 nucleotide sequence: TGTGCCAGCTTTCCGGACCGGGACAGAACCTCCTTAGGGTTTTTT. It is translated as CASFPDRDRTSLGFF.